One TCR beta chain is described in this entry. Its antigen remains undetermined. It has no much larger one-base neighbor in the sample; base qualities were not kept. The data were taken from a study of cytomegalovirus exposure and HLA in healthy donors (dated by TCRdb to 2016 to 2017). A note on the overall study: In an earlier analysis of 450 to 750 of the donors, 276 Gb of sequence data and some 120 million unique TCR beta sequences from approximately 180 million T cells were reported. An early release that covered roughly 600 HLA-typed donors contained about 300 gigabases of sequencing data and 70 million to 100 million unique TCR sequences. Of the roughly 430 genotyped donors, approximately 83% fell in the genetic ancestry cluster associated with self-reported Caucasian donors. The study aimed to test whether signatures of past pathogen exposure could be identified by cataloging public T cell receptors. Using immunosequencing, the study profiled T cell repertoires from 500 to 800 subjects and related those repertoires to cytomegalovirus serostatus. A separate validation cohort of roughly 130 different subjects was used in addition to the roughly 700-subject first cohort. High-throughput TCR immunosequencing, statistical association of individual TCRs with disease status, and machine learning were combined to predict cytomegalovirus infection status. To study patterns of TCR occurrence, a later analysis re-analyzed previously published TCR beta repertoires from 666 donors and added high-resolution HLA genotyping. In the later analysis, no new phenotypic data were used to find candidate immune exposures; instead, reliance was placed on TCR beta sequences and their occurrence across donors. An earlier analysis of 587 of the donors applied high-throughput TCR beta sequencing to assess whether each TCR beta V gene segment acted as functional or pseudogenic. Donor age, sex, ethnicity and CMV serostatus were collected together with the repertoire data. In a later genetic analysis, genome-wide SNP genotypes for about 55% of the roughly 700 donors were used, and that subset was treated as a discovery cohort. Every repertoire in the discovery cohort had been generated on one and the same sequencing platform. HLA typing covered class I and class II loci at four-digit resolution. The number of donors typed differed by locus, with about 629-630 for A, B, C, DRB1 and DQB1, roughly 520 for DQA1, nearly 610 for DPA1, and over 400 for DPB1. Because of strong linkage in the cohort, roughly five DR-DQ haplotypes were treated as single units for association and clustering. Among approximately 370 genotyped donors of the cohort, an average of about 220,000 unique TCR beta nucleotide sequences was sequenced per donor, of which roughly 17% were non-productive.

The receptor library was made with the immunoSEQ multiplex PCR assay. A mixture of 60 forward primers for TCR Vbeta segments and 13 reverse primers for TCR Jbeta segments was used in the multiplex PCR. The CDR3 region of rearranged TCR beta genes was amplified from genomic DNA with a multiplex PCR assay. Amplified TCR beta libraries were sequenced as 87-base-pair reads on the Illumina HiSeq System. The authors processed their data as follows. A later analysis tallied around 87 million unique TCR beta chains across the 666 repertoires, and around 12 million of those chains were shared by two or more donors. Raw reads were error-corrected and collapsed into unique sequences by a nearest-neighbor algorithm in which closely related sequences were merged to remove PCR and sequencing errors. Alignment of CDR3 sequences to IMGT reference sequences was used to assign V, D and J gene segments. For a sequence to be retained, a match of at least six nucleotides to both a V gene segment and a J gene segment was required. A rearrangement counted as productive if the CDR3 had no stop codons and remained in frame with V and J, and every other rearrangement counted as non-productive. CDR3 was defined according to IMGT convention as the region running from the second conserved V-encoded cysteine to the conserved J-encoded phenylalanine. In an earlier analysis of more than 550 of the donors, sequences lacking an unambiguous match to a single V gene segment were excluded. An earlier analysis of several hundred of the donors called V segments functional above 56.7% productive rearrangements and segregating when the between-donor standard deviation exceeded 5%. A statistical classification framework was built to diagnose cytomegalovirus status from the catalog of TCR beta chain sequences. V and J gene assignment, in a later analysis, came from comparing TCR nucleotide sequences with IMGT/GENE-DB human TR gene sequences. In a later analysis, CDR3 sequences and most-parsimonious VDJ recombination scenarios were assigned using the TCRdist pipeline. A later analysis defined each TCR beta chain by its CDR3 amino acid sequence plus V-gene family, and excluded reads lacking a unique V-gene family. To address suspected cross-contamination and a sequencing artifact, a later analysis removed around 600 highly shared, low-generation-probability nucleotide sequences. For each public chain, a later analysis derived a clonal expansion index from normalized ranks of inferred template counts within each repertoire. In a later analysis, generation probabilities were computed with a VDJ recombination model fitted to out-of-frame rearrangements, and the resulting probabilities were checked against IGoR. Hypergeometric tests were used in a later analysis to score TCR-TCR, TCR-HLA and TCR-CMV co-occurrence, with a repertoire-size bias correction applied to the TCR pairs. False discovery rates were estimated in a later analysis by permuting HLA or CMV assignments 20 times. A later analysis grouped co-occurring TCRs with DBSCAN, adding TCRdist sequence similarity when clustering within HLA-allele-positive subsets. Repertoires with fewer than 30,000 or more than 120,000 public chains were left out of co-occurrence clustering, as were five repertoires with anomalous nucleotide sharing. TCRdb obtained this table from immuneACCESS and retained in-frame rearrangements with V and J assigned. These tables miss some clones; where compared with another copy, unresolved V genes account for less than half of the shortfall, and the remainder is unexplained. The V and J calls and clone size were taken over from that table, and D and trimming were inferred from the DNA. The sample table lists 100,000 to 150,000 clones, 83% of them with a count of one. The top ten clones comprise 3.6% of the sample.

The cohort was made up of around 720 healthy bone marrow donors. At the time of sampling, all cohort members were nominally healthy, though unrecorded immune exposures were likely present. The donor was CMV seropositive and was included in the group of 290 or so seropositive cohort members. A peripheral blood sample was provided by each donor, and peripheral blood mononuclear cells were used for TCR beta sequencing. Genomic DNA extraction from the blood cell samples was performed with the Qiagen DNeasy Blood Extraction Kit. Reading the germline V gene gives CDR1 SGHTA and CDR2 FQGNSA. V gives up 5 bases and J gives up 0 bases, and the segment between their germline ends measures 20 bases. There are 17 amino acids in the CDR3, from cysteine to phenylalanine inclusive. The CDR3 DNA has 51 bases and is translated from base 1. The investigation overall reported the following: Across donors, most TCR sequences were observed very rarely, whereas some public TCRs were present in many individuals. In both the original and validation cohorts, the classifier was reported to diagnose cytomegalovirus status with high specificity and sensitivity. A further reported finding was that TCR beta sequences accurately predicted the HLA-A and HLA-B alleles for most subjects in the first cohort. In this cohort, only TCR beta chains were sequenced, and detectable features were limited by the absence of alpha or paired-chain data. A cluster of highly shared sequence variants was judged likely to represent a technical artifact of the sequencing pipeline. In an earlier analysis of roughly 500 of the donors, most TCR beta V segments appeared in productive rearrangements about 87% or about 30% of the time, broadly matching IMGT annotations. Immune exposure information for the cohort was limited to CMV serostatus. In a later genetic analysis, fewer N-insertions in productive TCRs were reported among donors in an Asian-associated ancestry cluster than the roughly 700-donor mean. In a later analysis, HLA-associated TCR beta chains were found to be more clonally expanded and to have lower generation probabilities than equally common non-associated chains. In a later analysis, some 17,000 TCR beta sequences were associated with specific HLA alleles at a false discovery rate of 0.05. Correlated functional status among segregating V segments might be attributable to linkage disequilibrium, but an unknown experimental factor could not be ruled out. A total of roughly 160 TCR beta chains were listed by the study as associated with cytomegalovirus. In a later analysis, several top co-occurrence clusters were reported to appear linked to parvovirus B19, influenza, CMV and Epstein-Barr virus. Strong co-occurrence of HLA alleles, especially DR and DQ, made assigning TCR associations to individual alleles difficult. Sequencing depth was assumed to be roughly uniform across donors in the presence/absence analyses, though that assumption may not hold. A few of the identified cytomegalovirus-associated TCR beta chains were confirmed in vitro to be specific for cytomegalovirus antigens. An association between a missense DCLRE1C variant and V-gene and J-gene trimming of TCR beta chains was found in a later genetic analysis and replicated in an independent cohort. Some 15 rarely observed V segments, including chromosome 9 orphons, were excluded from the earlier analysis of about 500 of the donors because counts were too low. Because HLA typing was unavailable for some donors at each locus, only the typed subset was used in association tests. In a later analysis, most CMV-associated TCR beta chains were found to appear HLA-restricted, with HLA associations seemingly driven largely by CMV exposure. It was suggested by the authors that the approach could potentially be generalized to other disease states and immunological phenotypes. According to a later analysis, TCR association rates differed among HLA loci, with DRB1 alleles showing the most associated TCRs and HLA-C alleles showing the fewest. Because the 87-base-pair reads could not distinguish some IMGT-functional V segments, including TRBV6-2 and TRBV6-3, those segments were excluded.

The specimen was PBMCs. This TCR was sampled from a woman aged 40 to 55 in good health and CMV-seropositive. The receptor chain draws on TRBV7-2 and TRBJ2-7; TRBD1 is possibly the D segment (5 matching bases). Read as DNA, the sequence is TGTGCCAGCAGCCCGGGTGTAAGGGGCCAAGACTCCTACGAGCAGTACTTC. Its amino acids are CASSPGVRGQDSYEQYF. Outside the CDR3, residues come from the reference TRBV7-2 and TRBJ2-7 proteins, so the full variable domain is: GAGVSQSPSNKVTEKGKDVELRCDPISGHTALYWYRQSLGQGLEFLIYFQGNSAPDKSGLPSDRFSAERTGGSVSTLTIQRTQQEDSAVYLCASSPGVRGQDSYEQYFGPGTRLTVT.